This entry features one T cell receptor (beta chain) sequence. Investigators isolated RNA and reverse transcribed it into cDNA to act as the sequencing template. TCRdb's table, derived via immunoSEQ multiplex PCR, lists solely in-frame clones and lacks some. The sample holds roughly 180,000 clones, approximately 51% seen once. The entry originates in a study of CD8+ T cells in alopecia areata. On the study more broadly: The study gave treated patients oral tofacitinib at 5 to 10 mg twice daily. Using the percentage of affected scalp area, treated patients' severity was scored.

CDR3 length: 14 amino acids. The V gene's germline CDR1 is ENHRY and CDR2 SYGVKD. Trimming removed 6 bases at V and 4 bases at J, with 15 bases between. This sample's treatment: oral pan-JAK inhibitor, 5-10 mg twice daily. This TCR was recovered from a human donor with alopecia areata. The material sequenced was CD8+ T cells sorted from blood, taken at week 52, from a patient treated with tofacitinib. This chain joins TRBV10-3 and TRBJ1-1; the D gene is possibly TRBD1 (6 bases). The CDR3 region is CAISAGGASTEAFF. The CDR3 DNA reads TGTGCCATCAGCGCCGGGGGGGCGAGCACTGAAGCTTTCTTT.